A single sample gave rise to the 29 T cell receptor beta chains below, sequenced in a study of sequential checkpoint blockade in melanoma. Here immunoSEQ multiplex PCR was the method, and the copy in TCRdb shows in-frame clones only, minus some. Of 10,000 or so clones listed, around 52% are singletons. This sample's treatment: randomized to nivolumab then ipilimumab (arm A) or the reverse (arm B). The sequenced sample was CD8+ T cells sorted from blood (inferred from file names), obtained from a patient given nivolumab and ipilimumab in sequence. These receptor sequences come from a human donor with melanoma.

V usage is TRBV7-6 and J usage is TRBJ2-7; maybe TRBD2 (5 bases). Between the trimmed V and J ends, which lost 2 bases and 4 bases, there was a span of 15 bases. The CDR3 spans 15 residues. Germline CDR1 and CDR2: SGHVS and FNYEAQ. DNA for the CDR3: TGTGCCAGCAGCTTAACATCGGGGTACGCTTACGAGCAGTACTTC. Its translation: CASSLTSGYAYEQYF.

V usage is TRBV7-2 and J usage is TRBJ2-1; TRBD1 aligns across 7 bases. The germline CDR1 and CDR2 sequences are SGHTA and FQGNSA. The V gene end was trimmed by 8 bases and the J gene end by 2 bases; junction bases not matched to a gene: 6. This CDR3 spans 14 amino acids. CDR3 protein: CASGYGTAYNEQFF. The CDR3, as DNA: TGTGCCAGCGGCTATGGGACAGCCTACAATGAGCAGTTCTTC.

This rearrangement joins TRBV4-1 to TRBJ2-7; TRBD1 matches 7 bases. This CDR3 has 14 amino acids. Germline V gene lookup returns CDR1 MGHRA and CDR2 YSYEKL. V lost 1 base and J lost 10; bases outside the gene matches: 10. In DNA form, the CDR3 reads TGCGCCAGCAGCCAAGGATTGGAGACAGGGCAACAGTACTTC. Translating it yields CASSQGLETGQQYF.

This rearrangement joins TRBV6-5 to TRBJ1-1; 9 bases match TRBD1. Losses at the gene ends were 2 bases for V and 5 bases for J; bases not matched to a gene: 0. Germline lookup yields CDR1 MNHEY and CDR2 SVGAGI. CDR3 length equals 13 residues. CDR3 sequence: CASSYGTGTEAFF. In nucleotides, the CDR3 is TGTGCCAGCAGTTACGGGACAGGGACTGAAGCTTTCTTT.

The J gene is TRBJ1-2, the V gene TRBV28, with 12 bases fitting TRBD1. Trimming removed 6 bases from V and 7 bases from J; junction bases left unmatched: 12. The CDR3 length is 16 residues. In germline, CDR1 is MDHEN, CDR2 SYDVKM. CDR3 DNA: TGTGCCAGCAGAGGAGGGGACAGGGGGCGCCTTGGTGGCTACACCTTC. Protein product: CASRGGDRGRLGGYTF.

V gene TRBV14 combines with J gene TRBJ1-1; no clear D gene. With 0 bases removed from V and 3 bases from J, the gap between germline ends came to 14 bases. Per the germline V gene, CDR1 is SGHDN and CDR2 is FVKESK. The CDR3 runs to 16 residues. This CDR3 reads CASSQDQAKRDTEAFF. The CDR3 DNA reads as TGTGCCAGCAGCCAAGATCAGGCAAAAAGAGACACTGAAGCTTTCTTT.

Judged by abundance, this clone is medium-sized. The CDR3 protein is CSALQGNEQFF. In DNA form, the CDR3 reads TGCAGTGCTCTACAGGGCAATGAGCAGTTCTTC. This chain uses TRBV20-1 with TRBJ2-1; tentatively, D is TRBD1 (6 bases). The germline V gene encodes CDR1 DFQATT and CDR2 SNEGSKA (reference sequence). V gave up 5 bases and J gave up 6 bases, with 8 bases separating them. This CDR3 contains 11 residues.

The rearrangement uses TRBV14 and TRBJ2-5; D unresolved. Germline CDR1 and CDR2: SGHDN and FVKESK. The CDR3 extends over 17 amino acids. V was cut by 0 bases and J by 0 bases, with 14 bases left in between. The CDR3 region is CASSQDSVTTYQETQYF. As DNA, the CDR3 is TGTGCCAGCAGCCAAGACTCCGTGACAACGTACCAAGAGACCCAGTACTTC.

This chain joins TRBV5-4 and TRBJ2-7, with 10 nucleotides matching TRBD1. Trimming at V came to 0 bases and at J to 2 bases, leaving 2 bases not matched to a gene. There are 15 residues in the CDR3. Germline CDR1 SGHNT, CDR2 YYREEE (reference sequence). CDR3 region: CASSLGQGATYEQYF. DNA for the CDR3: TGTGCCAGCAGCTTGGGACAGGGGGCTACCTACGAGCAGTACTTC.

The DNA of the CDR3 is TGTGCCAGCAGCTTCGAGGGCCCACCCGACTATAATTCACCCCTCCACTTT. Protein sequence: CASSFEGPPDYNSPLHF. The J gene is TRBJ1-6, the V gene TRBV7-8; D is undetermined. Germline CDR1 reads SGHVS; CDR2 reads FQNEAQ. Between the trimmed V and J ends, which lost 3 bases and 3 bases, there was a span of 15 bases. The CDR3 extends over 17 amino acids.

This chain joins TRBV28 and TRBJ2-1, with unresolved D. Germline CDR1 MDHEN, CDR2 SYDVKM. Trimming stripped 4 bases from V and 4 bases from J, with 11 bases between. This CDR3 has 14 residues. The chain's CDR3 is CASSSQQLYNEQFF. For the CDR3, the DNA is TGTGCCAGCAGTTCACAACAGTTATACAATGAGCAGTTCTTC.

The chain recombines TRBV4-1 with TRBJ2-3; 12 bases are a match to TRBD2. The ends lost 2 bases at V and 3 bases at J; junction bases unmatched: 6. The germline gives CDR1 MGHRA, CDR2 YSYEKL. The CDR3 extends over 17 amino acids. The CDR3 DNA reads TGCGCCAGCAGCCAAACCTATGGACTAGCGGGGACAGATACGCAGTATTTT. It specifies CASSQTYGLAGTDTQYF.

The CDR3 DNA reads as TGTGCCAGCAGTTTTGGGACTAGTGACAATGAGCAGTTCTTC. Translation gives CASSFGTSDNEQFF. The chain has TRBV28 and TRBJ2-1, with 8 positions matching TRBD2. The CDR3 has 14 residues. Per germline, CDR1 MDHEN and CDR2 SYDVKM. V lost 3 bases and J lost 5; bases outside the gene matches: 3.

This clone was observed a single time. The V gene is TRBV25-1, the J gene TRBJ2-7; a possible D gene is TRBD2 (6 bases). This CDR3 has 13 amino acids. CDR1 is MGHDK and CDR2 is SYGVNS in the germline V gene. Between the trimmed V and J ends, which lost 0 bases and 3 bases, there was a span of 6 bases. CDR3 in DNA: TGTGCCAGCAGTGAATACGGGAGCTACGAGCAGTACTTC. Encoded protein: CASSEYGSYEQYF.

This clone was observed a single time. This chain connects TRBV6-5 to TRBJ1-2, with 7 nucleotides matching TRBD1. The CDR3 sequence is 15 residues long. Trimming took 3 bases from V and 5 from J; bases not matched to a gene: 9. Germline lookup yields CDR1 MNHEY and CDR2 SVGAGI. The CDR3 nucleotides are TGTGCCAGCAGTTATACAGGGGCCCTGCGGTATGGCTACACCTTC. Translating gives CASSYTGALRYGYTF.

This chain connects TRBV23-1 to TRBJ1-5; possible D gene TRBD1, 6 bases. TRBV23-1 is given ORF status, its function remaining uncertain. This CDR3 comprises 13 residues. V dropped 6 bases and J dropped 5 bases, with 11 bases sitting between them. The CDR3 DNA follows: TGCGCCAGCAGCTTTGAGGGGGATCAGCCCCAGCATTTT. It specifies CASSFEGDQPQHF.

The V gene is TRBV9, the J gene TRBJ1-1, with 7 bases identical to TRBD1. J was trimmed by 6 bases and V by 3 bases; bases with no gene match: 17. Germline V gives CDR1 SGDLS, CDR2 YYNGEE. CDR3 size: 17 residues. CDR3 bases: TGTGCCAGCAGCGCCCAGGGGGAGCCCCCGGTCCTCGCTGAAGCTTTCTTT. It specifies CASSAQGEPPVLAEAFF.

This sequence joins TRBV5-1 and TRBJ2-7; a weak D match, TRBD2 (6 bases). The CDR3 covers 11 residues. V was clipped by 4 bases and J by 5 bases, with 7 bases between them. Germline lookup yields CDR1 SGHRS and CDR2 YFSETQ. CDR3 nucleotides: TGCGCCAGCAGCCGGGGGAACGAGCAGTACTTC. Protein: CASSRGNEQYF.

The chain is built from TRBV4-2 and TRBJ1-2, with 7 bases fitting TRBD1. V was clipped by 5 bases and J by 6 bases; unmatched bases: 6. CDR3 length: 13 amino acids. Germline V gene sequence: CDR1 LGHNA, CDR2 YNFKEQ. CDR3: CASSLGGTDGYTF. CDR3 coding DNA: TGTGCCAGCAGCTTAGGGGGCACGGATGGCTACACCTTC.

The V gene is TRBV6-5, the J gene TRBJ2-7, with 8 bases that match TRBD1. CDR3 length: 15 amino acids. J was trimmed by 6 bases and V by 4 bases; bases with no gene match: 11. CDR1 MNHEY and CDR2 SVGAGI come from the germline V gene. The CDR3 here is CASSSPQGALLEQYF. The CDR3, as DNA: TGTGCCAGCAGTTCACCGCAGGGGGCACTGCTCGAGCAGTACTTC.

V usage is TRBV27 and J usage is TRBJ1-5; 8 nucleotides agree with TRBD1. V trimming: 7 bases; J trimming: 7 bases; junction bases outside the gene matches: 6. CDR3 size: 13 residues. The germline V gene encodes CDR1 MNHEY and CDR2 SMNVEV (reference sequence). Here the CDR3 DNA reads TGTGCCAGCACCACAGGGACAGGCCAGCCCCAGCATTTT. Its protein product is CASTTGTGQPQHF.

The DNA for the CDR3 is TGTGCCAGCAGCTTAGGGGGCAGGGAAGACTACGAGCAGTACTTC. Residues: CASSLGGREDYEQYF. V usage is TRBV7-2 and J usage is TRBJ2-7, with D possibly matching TRBD1 (5 bases). The V end was cut by 1 base, the J end by 3 bases, with 13 bases between. CDR3 length: 15 amino acids. Germline CDR1 SGHTA, CDR2 FQGNSA.

This clone was seen many times. The V call is TRBV7-2, the J call TRBJ2-7, with D perhaps matching TRBD2 (7 bases). This CDR3 spans 14 amino acids. Germline V lookup: CDR1 SGHTA, CDR2 FQGNSA. The V and J ends lost 5 bases and 7 bases respectively, with 18 bases between them. The CDR3 is CASSIVGGAGEQYF. Written as DNA, the CDR3 is TGTGCCAGCAGCATTGTTGGGGGGGCGGGGGAGCAGTACTTC.

This chain connects TRBV5-1 to TRBJ2-7; 8 nucleotides align to TRBD1. Germline assignment: CDR1 SGHRS and CDR2 YFSETQ. The CDR3 sequence is 17 residues long. Trimming removed 0 bases from V and 6 bases from J; junction bases left unmatched: 14. CDR3 sequence reads: CASSLVPLGRGHGEQYF. CDR3 coding DNA: TGCGCCAGCAGCTTGGTCCCCTTGGGCAGGGGGCACGGCGAGCAGTACTTC.

The chain has TRBV7-8 and TRBJ2-1; no reliable D call. The ends were cut back, 5 bases at V and 6 bases at J, with 14 bases in the middle. Per germline, CDR1 SGHVS and CDR2 FQNEAQ. CDR3 length: 14 amino acids. The CDR3 bases are TGTGCCAGCAGCACCCCGTTTCAAGCCAATGAGCAGTTCTTC. It is translated as CASSTPFQANEQFF.

This clone was counted a few times. The junction departs from germline at one end; a sequencing error may be responsible. The chain is built from TRBV9 and TRBJ1-2, with TRBD1 identical over 7 bases. CDR1 is SGDLS, CDR2 YYNGEE, per germline. This CDR3 region has 17 residues. CDR3: CASSSNRDSIANDGYTF. The DNA for the CDR3 is TGTGCCAGCAGCAGTAACCGGGACAGCATAGCTAACGATGGCTACACCTTC.

Note on this clone: One end of the junction fails to match germline, which may point to a read error. Other DNA sequences within the sample encode an identical CDR3. The V and J genes are TRBV7-8 and TRBJ2-2, with 7 positions matching TRBD1. The V gene's germline CDR1 is SGHVS and CDR2 FQNEAQ. The CDR3 loop spans 14 amino acids. The CDR3, as DNA: TGTGCCAGCACCTTACAGGGGCTGGGGGGGGAGCTGTTTTTT. It is translated as CASTLQGLGGELFF.

The chain employs TRBV13 and TRBJ1-2, with 8 bases that match TRBD1. Trimming took 4 bases from V and 1 from J; bases not matched to a gene: 8. Germline V gene lookup returns CDR1 PRHDT and CDR2 FYEKMQ (reference sequence). This CDR3 has 16 amino acids. This CDR3 is CASSSSGTGLNYGYTF. CDR3 bases: TGTGCCAGCAGCTCTTCCGGGACAGGCCTTAACTATGGCTACACCTTC. Full variable domain (missing parts from reference TRBV13 and TRBJ1-2): AAGVIQSPRHLIKEKRETATLKCYPIPRHDTVYWYQQGPGQDPQFLISFYEKMQSDKGSIPDRFSAQQFSDYHSELNMSSLELGDSALYFCASSSSGTGLNYGYTFGSGTRLTVV.

The chain employs TRBV19 and TRBJ1-1, with TRBD1 matching over 9 bases. Germline values: CDR1 LNHDA, CDR2 SQIVND (reference sequence). V was clipped by 7 bases and J by 1 base; unmatched bases: 1. The CDR3 totals 13 residues. CDR3 region: CASNRGRNTEAFF. The CDR3 DNA sequence: TGTGCCAGTAACAGGGGGCGGAACACTGAAGCTTTCTTT.